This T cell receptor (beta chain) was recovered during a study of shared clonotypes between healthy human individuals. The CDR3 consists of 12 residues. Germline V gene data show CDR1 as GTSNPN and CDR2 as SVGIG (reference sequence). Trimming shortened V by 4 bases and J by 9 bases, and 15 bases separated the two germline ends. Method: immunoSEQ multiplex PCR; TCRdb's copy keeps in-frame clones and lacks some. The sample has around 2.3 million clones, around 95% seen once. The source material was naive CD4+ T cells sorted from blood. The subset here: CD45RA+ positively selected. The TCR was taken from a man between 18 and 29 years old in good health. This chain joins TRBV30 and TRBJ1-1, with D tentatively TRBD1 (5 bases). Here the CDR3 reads CAWNIGTSQAFF. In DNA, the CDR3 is TGTGCCTGGAACATAGGGACTTCACAAGCTTTCTTT.